This T cell receptor beta chain originates from a study of cytomegalovirus exposure and HLA in healthy donors. Study results and limitations: CMV serostatus alone was available as immune exposure information.

As to this clone: Its antigen remains unknown.

Vbeta (60) and Jbeta (13) primers were used in the PCR. TCRdb's table, derived via immunoSEQ multiplex PCR, lists solely in-frame clones and lacks some. Of approximately 190,000 clones in the sample, over 65% were seen once. This CDR3 comprises 15 residues. Trimming cost V 6 bases and J 2 bases; bases outside gene matches: 4. Germline V gene lookup returns CDR1 SQVTM and CDR2 ANQGSEA. The sample was PBMCs. The origin of this receptor is a man in his forties in good health and CMV-seropositive. The rearrangement uses TRBV29-1 and TRBJ2-3; 14 nucleotides match TRBD2. CDR3 residues: CSVGTSGGPTDTQYF. CDR3 DNA: TGCAGCGTAGGGACTAGCGGGGGCCCCACAGATACGCAGTATTTT.